This record looks at one T cell receptor (beta chain) sequence and its context. Antigen specificity is unknown. Libraries were prepared by immunoSEQ multiplex PCR; TCRdb keeps only in-frame clonotypes and omits some of them. The sample shows 95,000 to 100,000 clones, 87% of them seen only once. Healthy donors had no documented immune events, such as infections, while sampled. These data come from a study of identifying expanded T cells in peripheral blood. Study-level findings and limits: Clone count variance between roughly 2-week samples rose with total template count. About 1.3 clones differed between technical replicates, versus about 15 and 19 over time.

V lost 2 bases and J lost 1, with 17 bases in between. Per the germline V gene, CDR1 is SGHVS and CDR2 is FNYEAQ. CDR3 size: 18 residues. The receptor comes from a person aged 18 to 75 in good health. Sequenced input: blood. The V and J genes are TRBV7-6 and TRBJ2-2; D is perhaps TRBD1 or TRBD2 (5 bases each). This CDR3 is CASSLWVEGAGNTGELFF. DNA of the CDR3: TGTGCCAGCAGCTTATGGGTCGAAGGGGCGGGGAACACCGGGGAGCTGTTTTTT.